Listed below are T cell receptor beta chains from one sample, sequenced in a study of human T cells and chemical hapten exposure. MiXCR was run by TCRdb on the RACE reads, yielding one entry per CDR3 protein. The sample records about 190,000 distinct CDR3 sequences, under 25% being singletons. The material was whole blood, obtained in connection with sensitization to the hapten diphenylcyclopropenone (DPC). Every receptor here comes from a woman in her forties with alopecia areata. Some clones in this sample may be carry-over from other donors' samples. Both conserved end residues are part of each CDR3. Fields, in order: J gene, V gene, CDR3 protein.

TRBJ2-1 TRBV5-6 CASSPRGSGKYEQFF
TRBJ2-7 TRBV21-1 CASSNLALYYEQYF
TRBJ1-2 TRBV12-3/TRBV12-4 CASSSRFLGYGYTF
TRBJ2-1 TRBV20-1 CSAAHPSSEQFF
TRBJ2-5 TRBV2 CASNTGTSGRRETQYF
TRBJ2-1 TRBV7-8 CASSGEAGPYNEQFF
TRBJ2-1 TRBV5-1 CASSLDGGRTYNEQFF
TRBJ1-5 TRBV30 CAWSSGTGFLTQHF
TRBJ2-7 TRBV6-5 CASSLATGPSYEQYF
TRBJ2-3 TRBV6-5 CASSMGPRDLTYF
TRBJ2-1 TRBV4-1 CASSHEPMHRSSYNEQFF
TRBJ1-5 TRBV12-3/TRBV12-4 CASSSRTISQPQHF
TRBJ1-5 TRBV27 CASSLGQGPNQPQHF
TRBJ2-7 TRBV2 CASDKGLSYEQYF
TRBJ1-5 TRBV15 CATSRDPYGQGASQPQHF
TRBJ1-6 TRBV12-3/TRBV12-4 CASSLGAGNSPLHF
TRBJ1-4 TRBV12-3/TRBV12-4 CASSLGDRGEKLFF
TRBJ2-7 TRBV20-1 CSARDTGPKSSYEQYF
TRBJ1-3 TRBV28 CASTLSASGNTIYF
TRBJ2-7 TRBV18 CASSPGTDSYEQYF
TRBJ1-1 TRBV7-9 CASSLEVRNTEAFF
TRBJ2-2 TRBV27 CASSLSGLHGELFF
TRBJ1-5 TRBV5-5 CASSFDGQGRQPQHF
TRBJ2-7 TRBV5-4 CASSHRQSVYEQYF
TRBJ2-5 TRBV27 CASAWQSGTAQETQYF
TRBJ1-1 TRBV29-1 CSVVGFMNTEAFF
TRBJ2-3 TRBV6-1 CASSEASGGSTDTQYF
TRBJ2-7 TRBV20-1 CSANAGTSGPSYEQYF
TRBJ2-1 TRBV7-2 CASSPRTGDEQFF
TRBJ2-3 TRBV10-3 CAISEHPGQRTDTQYF
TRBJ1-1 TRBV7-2 CASSLGGRGEAFF
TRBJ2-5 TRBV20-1 CSARGLAGGPEKTQYF
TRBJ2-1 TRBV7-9 CASSRDGTGQFF
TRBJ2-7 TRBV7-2 CASSPLSFYEQYF
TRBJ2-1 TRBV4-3 CASSQYAIAAPEQFF
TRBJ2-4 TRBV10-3 CAISDDRGQEKNIQYF
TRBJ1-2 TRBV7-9 CASSQGVRGGYTF
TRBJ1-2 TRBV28 CASLGNGSLEGYTF
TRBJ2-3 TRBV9 CASSLTSGSGDTQYF
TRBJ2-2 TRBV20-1 CSAYGLGGSAGELFF
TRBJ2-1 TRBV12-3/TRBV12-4 CASSSMIYEQFF
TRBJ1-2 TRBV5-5 CASSLGVRQPANYGYTF
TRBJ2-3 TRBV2 CASRRLAGGTDTQYF
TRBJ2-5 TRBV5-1 CASSQDPNQETQYF
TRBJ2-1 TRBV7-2 CASSLGLAGADEQFF
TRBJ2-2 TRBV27 CASSFTGGHTGELFF
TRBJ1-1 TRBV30 CAWGNRGLPTEAFF
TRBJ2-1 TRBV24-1 CATSEANRGDEQFF
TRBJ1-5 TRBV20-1 CSARAIQGNQPQHF
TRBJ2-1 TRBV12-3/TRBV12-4 CASSFWGGGNYNEQFF
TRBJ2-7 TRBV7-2 CASSLEGGSSYEQYF
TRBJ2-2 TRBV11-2 CASSLTGAGGGELFF
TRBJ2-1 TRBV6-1 CASSEFKAREQFF
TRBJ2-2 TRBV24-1 CAVNRGDGNTGELFF
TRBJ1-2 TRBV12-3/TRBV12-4 CASSLGPSGYTF
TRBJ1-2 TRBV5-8 CASSPDRGGGYNF
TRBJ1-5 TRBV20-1 CSARRGGRDQPQHF